These T cell receptor beta chains were read from a single sample in a study of blood T cell repertoires in COVID-19. The repertoire was sequenced with immunoSEQ multiplex PCR; TCRdb's copy has only in-frame clones and lacks some. The repertoire has roughly 350,000 clones, 85% of them found once; the top ten carry around 3.4%. Sequenced: peripheral blood. These receptors originate from a woman aged 18 to 35 with acute or convalescent COVID-19. Each CDR3 is given with its conserved first and last residue. Each record gives: clone size, J gene, D gene, V gene, CDR3 DNA, CDR3 protein. A D gene is named only where the DNA matches it firmly. Clone size is stated in some rows and not others, as once, few, many or a class when expanded.

-	TRBJ1-2	-	TRBV5-1	TGCGCCAGTGGACTAGAGGACCCATCGTATGGCTACACCTTC	CASGLEDPSYGYTF
-	TRBJ1-2	TRBD1	TRBV7-3	TGTGCCAGCACCCCGGACAGGGGGCCGGCTGGCTACACCTTC	CASTPDRGPAGYTF
-	TRBJ1-1	-	TRBV2	TGTGCTTGCCGACAGGCCTCAGAGGAAGCTTTCTTT	CACRQASEEAFF
-	TRBJ1-6	-	TRBV3-1/TRBV3-2	TGTGCCAGCAGCCAAGGGCAGGGGTCAACTTCACCCCTCCACTTT	CASSQGQGSTSPLHF
-	TRBJ1-3	-	TRBV28	TGTGCCAGCAGCCCTACACAGAGCTCTGGAAACACCATATATTTT	CASSPTQSSGNTIYF
-	TRBJ1-6	-	TRBV27	TGTGCCAGCAGTTTCCTCGGGACTTATAGCTCCTATAATTCACCCCTCCACTTT	CASSFLGTYSSYNSPLHF
-	TRBJ2-7	TRBD1	TRBV9	TGTGCCAGCAGCGTAGACAGGGGCGAGCAGTACTTC	CASSVDRGEQYF
-	TRBJ1-3	-	TRBV18	TGTGCCAGCTCACCACCGACCAGGGTGGACACCATATATTTT	CASSPPTRVDTIYF
few	TRBJ2-7	TRBD1	TRBV28	TGTGCCAGCAGTTCCGGGACAGGGGACTCCTACGAGCAGTACTTC	CASSSGTGDSYEQYF
-	TRBJ2-1	TRBD2	TRBV2	TGTGCCAGCAGTGAAAGAAGACTAGCGGGGGTTAATGAGCAGTTCTTC	CASSERRLAGVNEQFF
-	TRBJ1-1	-	TRBV27	TGTGCCTCCAGGGACACTATGAACACTGAAGCTTTCTTT	CASRDTMNTEAFF
-	TRBJ1-1	-	TRBV5-1	TGCGCCAGCAGCCCGGGACTCCAGAACACTGAAGCTTTCTTT	CASSPGLQNTEAFF
-	TRBJ1-5	TRBD1	TRBV19	TGTGCCAGTAGTAAGGGACAGGGTCCGTCGCCCCAGCATTTT	CASSKGQGPSPQHF
once	TRBJ1-4	-	TRBV5-1	TGCGCCAGCAAAAGTCAGGGGCAAACTAATGAAAAACTGTTTTTT	CASKSQGQTNEKLFF
-	TRBJ2-5	-	TRBV6-5	TGTGCCAGCAGTTATATTGGTGCGAGAGAGACCCAGTACTTC	CASSYIGARETQYF
-	TRBJ2-3	TRBD1	TRBV5-6	TGTGCCAGCAGCCCCGACCCAGGGGGCGGCACAGATACGCAGTATTTT	CASSPDPGGGTDTQYF
-	TRBJ2-5	-	TRBV3-1/TRBV3-2	TGTGCCAGCAGCCAAGATCTGTCGGGTGTTATAGAGACCCAGTACTTC	CASSQDLSGVIETQYF
-	TRBJ1-5	-	TRBV9	TGTGCCAGCAGCGTAGGAGGTTTAGGCAATCAGCCCCAGCATTTT	CASSVGGLGNQPQHF
-	TRBJ2-5	TRBD1	TRBV28	TGTGCCAGCAGCCTCTACAGGGGAGAGACCCAGTACTTC	CASSLYRGETQYF
-	TRBJ2-5	TRBD2	TRBV4-1	TGCGCCAGCAGCCAAGGCCCTAGCGGGTCTCAAGAGACCCAGTACTTC	CASSQGPSGSQETQYF
-	TRBJ1-3	-	TRBV11-2	TGTGCCAGCAGCAAAGATGGCCTCTCTGGAAACACCATATATTTT	CASSKDGLSGNTIYF
-	TRBJ1-1	TRBD1	TRBV12-5	TGTGCTAGTGGGCTAGGACAGGGGCCCGACGAAGCTTTCTTT	CASGLGQGPDEAFF
-	TRBJ1-2	TRBD1	TRBV7-3	TGTGCCAGCAGCCCCCAACCGACAGGGGCCAGCCTGGGTGGCTACACCTTC	CASSPQPTGASLGGYTF
-	TRBJ1-5	-	TRBV2	TGTGCCAGCACCGGGGGGAATAGCAATCAGCCCCAGCATTTT	CASTGGNSNQPQHF
once	TRBJ1-2	TRBD1	TRBV2	TGTGCCAGCAGCCAGGACAGGGGGCGTGATGGCTACACCTTC	CASSQDRGRDGYTF
once	TRBJ2-5	-	TRBV27	TGTGCCAGCAGTTTAGGGGGCGGGGAGACCCAGTACTTC	CASSLGGGETQYF
-	TRBJ2-7	-	TRBV19	TGTGCCAGTAGTATAAGTACAGCCGATTTATACGAGCAGTACTTC	CASSISTADLYEQYF
once	TRBJ2-7	TRBD1	TRBV28	TGTGCCAGCAAAGGGGTAGACAGGGGGGATGACGAGCAGTACTTC	CASKGVDRGDDEQYF
-	TRBJ2-7	TRBD2	TRBV9	TGTGCCAGCAGCCCTACTAGCGGGAGAACGGTCGAGCAGTACTTC	CASSPTSGRTVEQYF
once	TRBJ2-7	TRBD2	TRBV19	TGTGCCAGTAGTCCCGGACTAGCGGAGATCTCCTACGAGCAGTACTTC	CASSPGLAEISYEQYF
-	TRBJ2-7	TRBD2	TRBV6-1	TGTGCCAGCAGTGAAGATCTAGCGGGTCCCTACGAGCAGTACTTC	CASSEDLAGPYEQYF
-	TRBJ1-3	TRBD1	TRBV10-3	TGTGCCATCAGTGGGAGGGGGACAGGGGGCATCTCTGGAAACACCATATATTTT	CAISGRGTGGISGNTIYF
-	TRBJ1-5	-	TRBV7-3	TGTGCCAGCAGCCTTCAGGATAGCAATCAGCCCCAGCATTTT	CASSLQDSNQPQHF
-	TRBJ1-5	-	TRBV9	TGTGCCAGCCAAATTCCCGGCACAGGGCGGGAGAGCAATCAGCCCCAGCATTTT	CASQIPGTGRESNQPQHF
-	TRBJ2-2	TRBD2	TRBV6-5	TGTGCCAGCAGCCGACTAGCGGGGCGATCGGGGGAGCTGTTTTTT	CASSRLAGRSGELFF
-	TRBJ1-2	-	TRBV30	TGTGCCTGGAGTGTAGGTTGGGCGAGCTATGGCTACACCTTC	CAWSVGWASYGYTF
-	TRBJ2-5	TRBD1	TRBV18	TGTGCCAGCTCACGCACACAGGACAGGGCCCAAGAGACCCAGTACTTC	CASSRTQDRAQETQYF
-	TRBJ2-2	-	TRBV3-1/TRBV3-2	TGTGCCAGCAGCCAAGACTCTAGCGACACCGGGGAGCTGTTTTTT	CASSQDSSDTGELFF
-	TRBJ2-3	TRBD2	TRBV3-1/TRBV3-2	TGTGCCAGCAGCCAAGAAAGCGGGAGGGCCCCAGATACGCAGTATTTT	CASSQESGRAPDTQYF
-	TRBJ2-7	-	TRBV7-9	TGTGCCAGCAGCTTAGGCGGGTGGGCAACTTCCGACTACGAGCAGTACTTC	CASSLGGWATSDYEQYF
few	TRBJ2-7	-	TRBV5-1	TGCGCCAGCAGCTTGGAACCGACATACTCCTACGAGCAGTACTTC	CASSLEPTYSYEQYF
-	TRBJ1-1	-	TRBV2	TGTGCCAGCAGTGTTCAGGGATACACTGAAGCTTTCTTT	CASSVQGYTEAFF
-	TRBJ2-1	TRBD2	TRBV10-3	TGTGCCATCAGTGACCAGACTAGCGGGAGTGAGCAGTTCTTC	CAISDQTSGSEQFF
-	TRBJ2-3	-	TRBV27	TGTGCCAGCAGCCTATCGTCAGGGATTAGCACAGATACGCAGTATTTT	CASSLSSGISTDTQYF
-	TRBJ2-3	TRBD2	TRBV9	TGTGCCAGCAGCGTAGCGATAGCGGGAGGTGCTAATACGCAGTATTTT	CASSVAIAGGANTQYF
-	TRBJ2-7	TRBD2	TRBV2	TGTGCCAGCATCTATCGGCTAGCGGGGGGTCTCGAGCAGTACTTC	CASIYRLAGGLEQYF
-	TRBJ1-1	-	TRBV25-1	TGTGCCAGCAGTGAATGGGGGGGGGCTGAAGCTTTCTTT	CASSEWGGAEAFF
-	TRBJ2-3	TRBD2	TRBV3-1/TRBV3-2	TGTGCCAGCAGCCAAGAATACGGGGGGGCTGCAGATACGCAGTATTTT	CASSQEYGGAADTQYF
-	TRBJ1-1	-	TRBV7-9	TGTGCCAGCAGCTTTCGACAGGAGCCTGAAGCTTTCTTT	CASSFRQEPEAFF